Each of the 26 T cell receptor beta chains below was sequenced from the same sample in a study of regulatory T cells in long-lasting Graves disease (dated by TCRdb to 2020 to 2022). Receptor libraries were prepared by multiplex PCR. The data were produced on an Illumina HiSeq 4000. iRepertoire HTBI primers and Arm-PCR amplification of CDR3 regions were used to construct TCR beta libraries. TCRdb handled the public reads itself, with Q25 trimming in fastp and clone calling in MiXCR, and kept productive beta chains. CDR3 protein sequences are deduplicated, and each keeps its most common genes and DNA. The sample table lists 680,000 or so distinct CDR3 sequences, around 17% of them with a count of one. The top ten clones comprise 15% to 20% of the sample. Reading the label with the study, this specimen's time point is: newly diagnosed GD, antithyroid drugs for less than 3 months. For both TCR sequencing and RNA sequencing, RNA was extracted from PBMCs in TRIzol.

These data were also filed under a second study, of T cells in Graves' hyperthyroidism and ophthalmopathy.

The input for sequencing was peripheral blood mononuclear cells (PBMCs), taken at new diagnosis, from a patient treated with antithyroid drugs. All receptors come from a woman in her twenties or thirties with Graves disease. Donor details come from another sample of the same person, matched by shared clones.

The J gene is TRBJ2-7, the V gene TRBV13; D is tentatively TRBD1 or TRBD2 (7 bases each). V was trimmed by 5 bases and J by 0 bases, leaving 11 bases between them. Germline V CDR1 and CDR2: PRHDT, FYEKMQ (reference sequence). The CDR3 totals 14 residues. This CDR3 reads CASSGGDSSYEQYF. The CDR3 nucleotides are TGTGCCAGCAGCGGGGGGGACAGCTCCTACGAGCAGTACTTC.

Many counts were recorded for this clonotype. The J gene is TRBJ2-1, the V gene TRBV5-1; TRBD2 matches at 11 bases. Trimming took 4 bases from V and 4 from J; bases not matched to a gene: 4. The length of the CDR3 is 15 residues. CDR1 SGHRS and CDR2 YFSETQ come from the germline V gene. The CDR3 sequence: CASSTGLAVYNEQFF. The DNA for the CDR3 is TGCGCCAGCAGCACGGGACTAGCGGTTTACAATGAGCAGTTCTTC.

The V gene is TRBV4-1, the J gene TRBJ2-2; D is perhaps TRBD1 (5 bases). The CDR3 is 15 amino acids. Germline CDR1 is MGHRA and CDR2 is YSYEKL. Trimming shortened V by 4 bases and J by 4 bases, and 13 bases separated the two germline ends. The chain's CDR3 is CASSPGQSLTGELFF. The CDR3, as DNA: TGCGCCAGCAGCCCCGGACAAAGTCTCACCGGGGAGCTGTTTTTT.

The sample holds a few counts of this clonotype. This chain joins TRBV20-1 and TRBJ1-5; D unclear. With 6 bases removed from V and 3 bases from J, the gap between germline ends came to 15 bases. Germline CDR1 reads DFQATT; CDR2 reads SNEGSKA (reference sequence). The CDR3 is made up of 14 amino acids. CDR3 loop: CSASQGTPNQPQHF. The CDR3 DNA sequence: TGCAGTGCATCTCAAGGAACCCCCAATCAGCCCCAGCATTTT.

The V and J genes are TRBV5-1 and TRBJ2-5; possible D gene TRBD2, 7 bases. CDR3 length: 16 amino acids. Germline assignment: CDR1 SGHRS and CDR2 YFSETQ. The V and J ends lost 1 base and 0 bases respectively, with 13 bases between them. The CDR3 region is CASSLPLGGHQETQYF. In DNA, the CDR3 is TGCGCCAGCAGCTTGCCCCTCGGGGGGCACCAAGAGACCCAGTACTTC.

This clonotype has just a few counts. The V call is TRBV3-1, the J call TRBJ1-3; no clear D gene. This CDR3 is 18 amino acids long. V dropped 0 bases and J dropped 0 bases, with 15 bases sitting between them. CDR1 and CDR2 (germline): LGHDT, YNNKEL (reference sequence). The CDR3 nucleotides read TGTGCCAGCAGCCAAGAACCGGTTTGGGTTAGCTCTGGAAACACCATATATTTT. Translating gives CASSQEPVWVSSGNTIYF.

The chain has TRBV7-9 and TRBJ2-3; 9 bases are shared with TRBD2. Germline trimming cut 5 bases from V and 8 bases from J; bases unmatched to any gene: 17. CDR3 length: 17 residues. Germline V gene lookup returns CDR1 SEHNR and CDR2 FQNEAQ (reference sequence). This CDR3 is CASSPRGIAGANRTQYF. The DNA for the CDR3 is TGTGCCAGCAGCCCAAGGGGTATAGCGGGAGCGAACCGTACGCAGTATTTT.

In regard to this clonotype: A far larger clone differs by one base, so this is likely a read error. This chain connects TRBV28 to TRBJ2-5; D could derive from TRBD1 or TRBD2 (6 bases each). This CDR3 comprises 15 residues. In germline, CDR1 is MDHEN, CDR2 SYDVKM. This CDR3 reads CATHGGGGSYNERFF. The CDR3 region has the DNA TGTGCCACCCACGGGGGCGGAGGGTCCTACAATGAGCGGTTCTTC.

This clonotype was counted many times. The chain joins TRBV12-3 or TRBV12-4 to TRBJ1-6; D unresolved. This CDR3 has 14 amino acids. The germline V and J ends were trimmed by 3 bases and 10 bases, with 13 bases remaining between them. The CDR3 sequence is CASSFSPGSSPLHF. The CDR3 DNA reads as TGTGCCAGCAGTTTCTCTCCAGGTTCCTCACCCCTCCACTTT.

This clonotype occurred many times. The chain combines TRBV18 with TRBJ1-1, with 12 bases lining up with TRBD1. The germline V gene has CDR1 KGHSH and CDR2 LQKENI. Unmatched junction bases numbered 7, after V lost 3 bases and J lost 5 bases. CDR3 length: 16 residues. The chain's CDR3 is CASSPGTGGLGTEAFF. Here the CDR3 DNA reads TGTGCCAGCTCACCCGGGACAGGGGGCTTAGGAACTGAAGCTTTCTTT. Looking up the rest from reference TRBV18 and TRBJ1-1 gives the full variable domain: NAGVMQNPRHLVRRRGQEARLRCSPMKGHSHVYWYRQLPEEGLKFMVYLQKENIIDESGMPKERFSAEFPKEGPSILRIQQVVRGDSAAYFCASSPGTGGLGTEAFFGQGTRLTVV.

This clonotype was seen more than once but under ten times. The chain couples TRBV9 to TRBJ2-1, with D tentatively TRBD1 (6 bases). The CDR3 is 18 residues long. In germline, CDR1 is SGDLS, CDR2 YYNGEE. Trimming shortened V by 0 bases and J by 5 bases, and 21 bases separated the two germline ends. The chain's CDR3 is CASSVAPSSSQGNNEQFF. CDR3 DNA: TGTGCCAGCAGCGTAGCGCCCAGTTCGAGTCAGGGGAACAATGAGCAGTTCTTC. The variable domain in full, with the rest retrieved from reference TRBV9 and TRBJ2-1, is DSGVTQTPKHLITATGQRVTLRCSPRSGDLSVYWYQQSLDQGLQFLIQYYNGEERAKGNILERFSAQQFPDLHSELNLSSLELGDSALYFCASSVAPSSSQGNNEQFFGPGTRLTVL.

This clonotype was seen a handful of times. The chain employs TRBV27 and TRBJ2-4; D is possibly TRBD2 (6 bases). The CDR3 runs 15 residues. V lost 6 bases, J lost 2 bases, and 14 bases lay in between. Germline CDR1 reads MNHEY; CDR2 reads SMNVEV (reference sequence). The CDR3 DNA is TGTGCCAGCAGAAATCTAGCGCCCTCCAAAAACATTCAGTACTTC. This translates into CASRNLAPSKNIQYF.

In its sample, this clonotype was seen many times. The chain combines TRBV6-1 with TRBJ2-1, with 11 bases identical to TRBD2. In germline, CDR1 is MNHNS, CDR2 SASEGT. There are 14 residues in the CDR3. V lost 6 bases and J lost 4; bases outside the gene matches: 2. This CDR3 reads CASRRLAGYNEQFF. CDR3 nucleotides: TGTGCCAGCAGGCGACTAGCGGGATACAATGAGCAGTTCTTC.

The rearrangement joins TRBV20-1 to TRBJ1-1; D not certain. The germline CDR1 and CDR2 sequences are DFQATT and SNEGSKA (reference sequence). The CDR3 length is 13 residues. The germline V and J ends were trimmed by 6 bases and 0 bases, with 11 bases remaining between them. Written as DNA, the CDR3 is TGCAGTGCCATAGACGCCGTGAACACTGAAGCTTTCTTT. It specifies CSAIDAVNTEAFF.

This clonotype was counted ten times or more. The chain uses TRBV18 and TRBJ2-3; 15 positions match TRBD2. Trimming at V came to 3 bases and at J to 7 bases, leaving 2 bases not matched to a gene. This CDR3 has 15 residues. Germline V CDR1 and CDR2: KGHSH, LQKENI. CDR3 nucleotide sequence: TGTGCCAGCTCACCCGGGACTAGCGGGAGGAATACGCAGTATTTT. Amino acids: CASSPGTSGRNTQYF.

Comments on this clonotype: A much larger clone is a single base away; this may be a read error. The chain uses TRBV6-2 or TRBV6-3 and TRBJ1-4; tentatively, D is TRBD1 (5 bases). CDR3 size: 16 residues. The germline V and J ends were trimmed by 5 bases and 0 bases, with 13 bases remaining between them. Germline values: CDR1 MNHEY, CDR2 SVGEGT. The CDR3 DNA follows: TGTGCCAGCAGTCCGGGACGGGGGACAACTAATGAAAAACTGTTTTTT. Protein product: CASSPGRGTTNEKLFF.

The J gene is TRBJ2-1, the V gene TRBV24-1, with D unresolved. Germline V lookup: CDR1 KGHDR, CDR2 SFDVKD. The CDR3 is made up of 15 amino acids. The V end was cut by 3 bases, the J end by 5 bases, with 13 bases between. The CDR3 region has the DNA TGTGCCACCAGTGATCGGCTATTACTGAACAATGAGCAGTTCTTC. As protein: CATSDRLLLNNEQFF.

This clonotype was found many times. At one end, the junction sequence differs from germline, possibly due to a read error. The chain is built from TRBV7-3 and TRBJ1-1, with D maybe TRBD1 (5 bases). Germline CDR1 is SGHTA and CDR2 is FQGTGA. The CDR3 totals 14 residues. The CDR3 loop is CASSLIGGNTEAFF. CDR3 coding DNA: TGTGCCAGCAGTTTAATCGGGGGGAACACTGAAGCTTTCTTT.

This chain uses TRBV10-3 with TRBJ2-7; D could derive from TRBD1 or TRBD2 (5 bases each). Trimming cost V 3 bases and J 3 bases, with 15 bases left between them. Germline-derived CDR1 and CDR2 are ENHRY and SYGVKD. There are 15 residues in the CDR3. The CDR3 protein is CAISDGAGTNYEQYF. CDR3 in DNA: TGTGCCATCAGTGATGGTGCAGGGACGAACTACGAGCAGTACTTC.

This clonotype was detected many times. The V gene is TRBV30, the J gene TRBJ1-1; 7 positions agree with TRBD1. Unmatched junction bases numbered 2, after V lost 0 bases and J lost 7 bases. Germline CDR1 is GTSNPN and CDR2 is SVGIG (reference sequence). The CDR3 loop spans 12 amino acids. CDR3 DNA: TGTGCCTGGAGTGTGGGACAGATTGAAGCTTTCTTT. This codes for CAWSVGQIEAFF.

Note on this clonotype: A much larger clone lies a single base off, so this may be a read error. The chain has TRBV6-1 and TRBJ1-1; D is uncertain. This CDR3 comprises 13 residues. Germline CDR1 and CDR2: MNHNS and SASEGT. This CDR3 is CVSSEQMNTEAFF. The CDR3 region has the DNA TGTGTCAGCAGTGAACAGATGAACACTGAAGCTTTCTTT.

The chain carries TRBV2 and TRBJ1-2; TRBD1 is a possible D gene (5 bases). The CDR3 runs 12 residues. CDR1 and CDR2 from the germline V gene are SNHLY and FYNNEI. Trimming shortened V by 6 bases and J by 11 bases, and 16 bases separated the two germline ends. CDR3 residues: CASRETEKTYTF. CDR3 nucleotides: TGTGCCAGCAGGGAGACAGAGAAAACTTACACCTTC. Using reference TRBV2 and TRBJ1-2 for the parts outside the CDR3, the full variable domain is EPEVTQTPSHQVTQMGQEVILRCVPISNHLYFYWYRQILGQKVEFLVSFYNNEISEKSEIFDDQFSVERPDGSNFTLKIRSTKLEDSAMYFCASRETEKTYTFGSGTRLTVV.

The table lists this clonotype with many counts. V usage is TRBV5-1 and J usage is TRBJ2-5, with D perhaps matching TRBD1 or TRBD2 (5 bases each). The CDR3 is made up of 13 amino acids. The V end lost 3 bases, the J end lost 5 bases, and 11 bases lay between the germline ends. Germline assignment: CDR1 SGHRS and CDR2 YFSETQ. As DNA, the CDR3 is TGCGCCAGCAGCTGGGGACCGGGGGAGACCCAGTACTTC. It encodes CASSWGPGETQYF.

This clonotype showed up many times. J is TRBJ2-7 and V is TRBV12-3 or TRBV12-4, with TRBD2 as a possible D gene (6 bases). CDR3 length: 13 residues. V dropped 3 bases and J dropped 6 bases, with 12 bases sitting between them. This CDR3 reads CASSFPGESEQYF. In nucleotides, the CDR3 is TGTGCCAGCAGTTTCCCGGGGGAAAGCGAGCAGTACTTC.

The genes are TRBV28 and TRBJ1-1; no clear D gene. CDR3 length: 12 residues. Trimming stripped 8 bases from V and 11 bases from J, with 18 bases between. Germline V gene lookup returns CDR1 MDHEN and CDR2 SYDVKM. The CDR3 protein is CASGNAGPPAFF. The CDR3 nucleotides are TGTGCCAGCGGAAATGCGGGTCCCCCGGCTTTCTTT.

This clonotype was found many times. The rearrangement joins TRBV28 to TRBJ2-7, with TRBD2 matching over 8 bases. This CDR3 has 13 amino acids. Looked up from germline, CDR1 is MDHEN and CDR2 is SYDVKM. With V trimmed by 3 bases and J by 5 bases, 3 bases remained unmatched. CDR3 nucleotide sequence: TGTGCCAGCAGTTTGAGTAGCGGGGACGAGCAGTACTTC. This gives the protein CASSLSSGDEQYF.